This is a list of T cell receptor beta chains from one sample in a study of T cells in narcolepsy. TCRdb's table, derived via immunoSEQ multiplex PCR, lists solely in-frame clones and lacks some. The table has some 32,000 clones, over 75% seen once. The sample taken for sequencing was CD45RA- memory CD4+ T cells from PBMCs. The receptors stem from a human donor with narcolepsy. Each CDR3 is given without its conserved first and last residue. Each record gives: clone size, V gene, J gene, CDR3 protein. Some rows mark clone size as missing; the rest say once, few, many or name a class of expanded clone.

clone size: NA; V gene: TRBV12-5; J gene: TRBJ2-3; CDR3 protein: ASGPRTDSDTQY
clone size: NA; V gene: TRBV6-6; J gene: TRBJ1-3; CDR3 protein: ASSYAGRSGNTIY
clone size: NA; V gene: TRBV18; J gene: TRBJ1-5; CDR3 protein: ASSLGTGGNQPQH
clone size: NA; V gene: TRBV25-1; J gene: TRBJ1-2; CDR3 protein: ASSRDHYGYT
clone size: few; V gene: TRBV2; J gene: TRBJ1-4; CDR3 protein: ASNSRMGEKLF
clone size: few; V gene: TRBV15; J gene: TRBJ2-7; CDR3 protein: ATSTSGYEQY
clone size: NA; V gene: TRBV6-1; J gene: TRBJ2-1; CDR3 protein: ASSEAGSVYNEQF
clone size: NA; V gene: TRBV19; J gene: TRBJ2-5; CDR3 protein: ASSIGDILGETQY
clone size: NA; V gene: TRBV28; J gene: TRBJ1-2; CDR3 protein: ASTKGQTSNYGYT
clone size: NA; V gene: TRBV4-1; J gene: TRBJ1-2; CDR3 protein: ASSPPRVVGGYT
clone size: few; V gene: TRBV29-1; J gene: TRBJ1-2; CDR3 protein: SVTSGTGGYT
clone size: NA; V gene: TRBV6-5; J gene: TRBJ2-1; CDR3 protein: ASSRGLRDEQF
clone size: NA; V gene: TRBV6-6; J gene: TRBJ1-5; CDR3 protein: ASTPRTGGNNQPQH
clone size: NA; V gene: TRBV6-1; J gene: TRBJ2-1; CDR3 protein: ASSEPIGGSEQF
clone size: NA; V gene: TRBV15; J gene: TRBJ2-3; CDR3 protein: ATSRGTSGSLGTDTQY
clone size: once; V gene: TRBV29-1; J gene: TRBJ2-7; CDR3 protein: SGSGRGEQY
clone size: NA; V gene: TRBV6-1; J gene: NA; CDR3 protein: ASRPLAGGIDEQY
clone size: NA; V gene: TRBV9; J gene: TRBJ2-1; CDR3 protein: ASSVVPQGATGEQF
clone size: NA; V gene: TRBV5-6; J gene: TRBJ2-7; CDR3 protein: ASSLLRALNYEQY
clone size: NA; V gene: TRBV5-1; J gene: TRBJ2-3; CDR3 protein: ASKMEGRAADTQY
clone size: few; V gene: TRBV5-1; J gene: TRBJ1-2; CDR3 protein: ASSLRDSYGYT
clone size: NA; V gene: TRBV2; J gene: TRBJ2-1; CDR3 protein: ASSVGSSYNEQF
clone size: NA; V gene: TRBV30; J gene: TRBJ1-2; CDR3 protein: AWSADTYGYT
clone size: NA; V gene: TRBV7-9; J gene: TRBJ1-2; CDR3 protein: ASTGQGAADYGYT
clone size: NA; V gene: TRBV9; J gene: TRBJ1-6; CDR3 protein: ASSVEGGARSPLH
clone size: NA; V gene: TRBV5-6; J gene: TRBJ2-7; CDR3 protein: ASSLADRPHYEQY
clone size: NA; V gene: TRBV7-2; J gene: TRBJ2-1; CDR3 protein: ASSLGAVYNEQF
clone size: NA; V gene: TRBV9; J gene: TRBJ1-1; CDR3 protein: ASSQFRGRGTEAF
clone size: NA; V gene: TRBV5-6; J gene: TRBJ1-4; CDR3 protein: ASSLYPNEKLF
clone size: NA; V gene: TRBV18; J gene: TRBJ1-1; CDR3 protein: ASSSTGQGGLVTEAF
clone size: NA; V gene: TRBV5-5; J gene: TRBJ1-1; CDR3 protein: ASSSDREGTEAF
clone size: NA; V gene: TRBV9; J gene: TRBJ2-7; CDR3 protein: ASSPGTGGRSYEQY
clone size: NA; V gene: TRBV6-6; J gene: TRBJ2-1; CDR3 protein: ASKLAGGPLNEQF
clone size: NA; V gene: TRBV28; J gene: TRBJ2-3; CDR3 protein: ASSSSGLAGDRADTQY
clone size: NA; V gene: TRBV5-4; J gene: TRBJ2-6; CDR3 protein: ASSLAAARTGANVLT
clone size: once; V gene: TRBV19; J gene: TRBJ2-5; CDR3 protein: ASMGQETQY
clone size: once; V gene: TRBV5-6; J gene: TRBJ1-1; CDR3 protein: ASSGDRGEAF
clone size: few; V gene: TRBV9; J gene: TRBJ2-1; CDR3 protein: ASSVGTGGYNEQF
clone size: NA; V gene: TRBV10-2; J gene: TRBJ1-1; CDR3 protein: ASIKKGGTEAF
clone size: NA; V gene: TRBV7-8; J gene: TRBJ2-5; CDR3 protein: ASSLAGAETQY
clone size: once; V gene: TRBV7-9; J gene: TRBJ1-1; CDR3 protein: ASSSFTGSNTEAF
clone size: medium-sized; V gene: TRBV5-1; J gene: TRBJ2-7; CDR3 protein: ASSLDAGSNYEQY
clone size: NA; V gene: TRBV19; J gene: TRBJ2-1; CDR3 protein: ASSTGYSYNEQF
clone size: NA; V gene: TRBV10-1; J gene: TRBJ1-5; CDR3 protein: ASSEAGSQPQH
clone size: NA; V gene: TRBV6-1; J gene: TRBJ1-2; CDR3 protein: ASLMYRLYGYT
clone size: once; V gene: TRBV19; J gene: TRBJ2-2; CDR3 protein: ASSTQNTGELF
clone size: NA; V gene: TRBV9; J gene: TRBJ2-3; CDR3 protein: ASSAPQGQPGFTDTQY